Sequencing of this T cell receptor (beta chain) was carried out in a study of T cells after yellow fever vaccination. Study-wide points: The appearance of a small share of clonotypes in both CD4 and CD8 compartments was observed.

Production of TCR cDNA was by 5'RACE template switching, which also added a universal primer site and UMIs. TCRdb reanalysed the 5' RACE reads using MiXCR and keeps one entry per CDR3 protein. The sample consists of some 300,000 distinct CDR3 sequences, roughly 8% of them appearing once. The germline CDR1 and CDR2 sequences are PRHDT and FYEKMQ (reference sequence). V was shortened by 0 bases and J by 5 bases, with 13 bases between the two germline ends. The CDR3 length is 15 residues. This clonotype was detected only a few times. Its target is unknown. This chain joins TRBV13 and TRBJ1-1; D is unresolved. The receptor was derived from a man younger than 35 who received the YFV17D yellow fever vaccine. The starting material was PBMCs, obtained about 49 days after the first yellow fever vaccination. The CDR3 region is CASSLGAGRVTEAFF. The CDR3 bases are TGTGCCAGCAGCTTAGGGGCTGGGAGAGTAACTGAAGCTTTCTTT.